This TCR beta chain comes out of a study of cytomegalovirus exposure and HLA in healthy donors (dated by TCRdb to the late 2010s). Looking at the study overall: According to an earlier analysis of a few hundred of the donors, about 180 million T cells yielded roughly 110 million unique TCR beta sequences and more than 250 Gb of sequence data. A later analysis re-analyzed previously published TCR beta repertoires from roughly 690 donors and added high-resolution HLA genotyping to study TCR occurrence patterns. All discovery cohort repertoires had been generated using a single sequencing platform. The T cell repertoires of under 700 subjects were profiled by immunosequencing and related to cytomegalovirus serostatus. The study combined high-throughput TCR immunosequencing, statistical association of individual TCRs with disease status, and machine learning to predict cytomegalovirus infection status. The number of donors typed differed by locus, with roughly 620-630 for A, B, C, DRB1 and DQB1, roughly 550 for DQA1, 606 for DPA1, and some 470 for DPB1. HLA typing included class I and class II loci at four-digit resolution. In the later analysis, no new phenotypic data were used to find candidate immune exposures; instead, reliance was placed on TCR beta sequences and their occurrence across donors. Along with the approximately 700-subject first cohort, a separate validation cohort of around 110 different subjects was used. Donor age, sex, ethnicity and CMV serostatus were compiled together with the repertoire data. Among the roughly 410 genotyped donors, around 81% belonged to the genetic ancestry cluster associated with self-reported Caucasian donors. Genome-wide SNP genotypes for about 55% of the roughly 670 donors were used in a later genetic analysis, which treated that subset as a discovery cohort. Roughly five DR-DQ haplotypes were treated as single units for association and clustering because of strong linkage in the cohort. In an earlier analysis of 500 to 650 of the donors, high-throughput TCR beta sequencing was used to judge whether each TCR beta V gene segment behaved as functional or pseudogenic. The aim of the study was to test whether cataloging public T cell receptors could identify signatures of past pathogen exposure. Roughly 300 gigabases of sequencing data and 91 million or so unique TCR sequences made up an early release that covered 500 to 650 HLA-typed donors. Among some 410 genotyped donors of the cohort, an average of roughly 230,000 unique TCR beta nucleotide sequences was sequenced per donor, of which about 19% were non-productive. Overall study outcomes, separate from this receptor: Cytomegalovirus status was reported to be diagnosed by the classifier with high specificity and sensitivity in both the original and validation cohorts. Sequencing depth was assumed to be roughly uniform across donors in the presence/absence analyses, though that assumption may not hold. A group of highly shared sequence variants was considered likely to be a technical artifact of the sequencing pipeline. A later analysis reported that several top co-occurrence clusters appeared linked to parvovirus B19, influenza, CMV and Epstein-Barr virus. Roughly 17 rarely observed V segments, including chromosome 9 orphons, were excluded from the earlier analysis of about 610 of the donors because counts were too low. According to the authors, the approach could potentially be generalized to other disease states and immunological phenotypes. In vitro tests confirmed that a few of the cytomegalovirus-associated TCR beta chains recognize cytomegalovirus antigens. According to a later analysis, TCR association rates differed among HLA loci, with DRB1 alleles showing the most associated TCRs and HLA-C alleles showing the fewest. In the study, approximately 160 TCR beta chains were listed as associated with cytomegalovirus. A further reported finding was that TCR beta sequences accurately predicted the HLA-A and HLA-B alleles for most subjects in the first cohort. In a later analysis, most CMV-associated TCR beta chains were found to appear HLA-restricted, with HLA associations seemingly driven largely by CMV exposure. An association between a missense DCLRE1C variant and V-gene and J-gene trimming of TCR beta chains was found in a later genetic analysis and replicated in an independent cohort. A later genetic analysis reported fewer N-insertions in productive TCRs among donors in an Asian-associated ancestry cluster than the roughly 700-donor mean. In an earlier analysis of 587 of the donors, most TCR beta V segments were observed in productive rearrangements about 87% or about 30% of the time, broadly matching IMGT annotations. When HLA alleles, especially DR and DQ, strongly co-occurred, TCR associations were difficult to assign to individual alleles. The cohort was sequenced for TCR beta chains only, and without alpha or paired-chain data the features that could be detected were limited. A later analysis found that HLA-associated TCR beta chains were more clonally expanded and had lower generation probabilities than equally common non-associated chains. Because HLA typing was missing for some donors at each locus, association tests included only the typed subset. In a later analysis, some 17,000 TCR beta sequences were associated with specific HLA alleles at a false discovery rate of 0.05. The 87-base-pair reads could not distinguish some IMGT-functional V segments, including TRBV6-2 and TRBV6-3, so those segments were excluded. Most TCR sequences were observed very rarely across donors, whereas some public TCRs were present in many individuals. For the cohort, immune exposure information was limited to CMV serostatus. Correlated functional status among segregating V segments might reflect linkage disequilibrium, but an unknown experimental factor could not be ruled out.

The library was obtained by the immunoSEQ multiplex PCR assay. A mixture of 60 forward primers for TCR Vbeta segments and 13 reverse primers for TCR Jbeta segments was used in the multiplex PCR. The CDR3 region of rearranged TCR beta genes was amplified from genomic DNA with a multiplex PCR assay. The Illumina HiSeq System was used to sequence the amplified TCR beta libraries as 87-base-pair reads. For the original study's pipeline: In a later analysis, tens of millions of unique TCR beta chains were counted across the roughly 610 repertoires, and approximately 9.9 million of these chains were shared by at least two donors. Raw reads were error-corrected and collapsed into unique sequences by a nearest-neighbor algorithm in which closely related sequences were merged to remove PCR and sequencing errors. Alignment of CDR3 sequences to IMGT reference sequences was used to assign V, D and J gene segments. For a sequence to be retained, at least a six-nucleotide match to both a V gene segment and a J gene segment was required. A rearrangement was called productive if the CDR3 had no stop codons and remained in frame with V and J, and every other rearrangement was called non-productive. CDR3 was defined according to IMGT convention as the region running from the second conserved V-encoded cysteine to the conserved J-encoded phenylalanine. The earlier analysis of a few hundred of the donors excluded any sequence lacking an unambiguous match to a single V gene segment. In an earlier analysis of around 590 of the donors, a V segment was called functional when productive rearrangements were above 56.7%, and segregating when the standard deviation between donors exceeded 5%. To diagnose cytomegalovirus status from the catalog of TCR beta chain sequences, a statistical classification framework was built. In a later analysis, V and J genes were assigned by comparing TCR nucleotide sequences against IMGT/GENE-DB human TR gene sequences. In a later analysis, CDR3 sequences and most-parsimonious VDJ recombination scenarios were assigned using the TCRdist pipeline. In a later analysis, each TCR beta chain was defined by its CDR3 amino acid sequence together with its V-gene family, and reads without a unique V-gene family were excluded. To address suspected cross-contamination and a sequencing artifact, a later analysis removed some 620 highly shared, low-generation-probability nucleotide sequences. In a later analysis, a clonal expansion index for each public chain was calculated from normalized within-repertoire ranks of inferred template counts. In a later analysis, generation probabilities were computed using a VDJ recombination model fitted to out-of-frame rearrangements, and the results were checked against IGoR. A later analysis scored TCR-TCR, TCR-HLA and TCR-CMV co-occurrence with hypergeometric tests, applying a repertoire-size bias correction to TCR pairs. A later analysis estimated false discovery rates by permuting HLA or CMV assignments 20 times. In a later analysis, co-occurring TCRs were grouped with DBSCAN, and TCRdist sequence similarity was added when clustering was performed within HLA-allele-positive subsets. For co-occurrence clustering, repertoires with fewer than 30,000 or more than 120,000 public chains were excluded, along with five repertoires with anomalous nucleotide sharing. Drawn from immuneACCESS, this table holds only the in-frame rearrangements with V and J called that TCRdb kept. Clones are partly lost; checked studies trace under half to an unresolved V gene and leave the rest unexplained. D and trimming come from the DNA, and the V and J calls and clone size come from that table. The sample table contains under 200,000 clones; only one count was recorded for under 85% of them. In total, the top ten clones hold 2.5% to 4% of the sample.

The germline V gene sets CDR1 to MGHRA and CDR2 to YSYEKL. V was cut back by 1 base and J by 5 bases, leaving a gap of 12 bases between them. Including the terminal cysteine and phenylalanine, the CDR3 comprises 15 residues. Only CDR3 DNA is held: 45 bases, read in frame from base 1. Only a few counts were recorded for this clone. No antigen is known for it. Base qualities were left out, and no much larger clone turns up one base away. The cohort was made up of hundreds of healthy bone marrow donors. All cohort members were sampled while nominally healthy, although unrecorded immune exposures were likely present. The donor tested CMV seronegative and was one of the 352 seronegative cohort members. Every donor gave a peripheral blood sample, and the peripheral blood mononuclear cells from that sample were used for TCR beta sequencing. The Qiagen DNeasy Blood Extraction Kit was used to extract genomic DNA from the blood cell samples.

The specimen was PBMCs. The sequence was collected from a female donor in good health and CMV-seronegative. This chain joins TRBV4-1 to TRBJ1-5; TRBD1 is a possible D gene, resting on 5 matching bases. The nucleotide sequence is TGCGCCAGCAGCCAAGGGGGGGGATTGGATCAGCCCCAGCATTTT. Its translation is CASSQGGGLDQPQHF.